Listed below are T cell receptor beta chains from one sample, sequenced in a study of PD-L1 blockade in urothelial cancer. Profiled with immunoSEQ multiplex PCR; TCRdb holds only in-frame clones, not every one. The repertoire holds about 57,000 clones, with approximately 80% as singletons. The source material was PBMCs, sampled around atezolizumab (anti-PD-L1) treatment. Receptors originate from an older man with urothelial cancer. Each CDR3 is given with its conserved first and last residue. The D gene is left open where the match is weak. Size values are once, few and many counts, or a class for expanded clones, and some rows have none.

TRBJ2-3 - - TRBV5-5 TGTGCCAGCAGCTTGGACGGTACTAGCACAGATACGCAGTATTTT CASSLDGTSTDTQYF
TRBJ1-2 - - TRBV5-4 TGTGCCAGCAGCTCCCCCGGGAGGGGGGGCGGCGGAGACTATGGCTACACCTTC CASSSPGRGGGGDYGYTF
TRBJ1-1 TRBD1 - TRBV5-5 TGTGCCAGCAGTTACACAGGGGCGGGCATGAACACTGAAGCTTTCTTT CASSYTGAGMNTEAFF
TRBJ2-1 - - TRBV2 TGTGCCAGCAAAGAAGGGGTAGGGGGGGGCCTATACAATGAGCAGTTCTTC CASKEGVGGGLYNEQFF
TRBJ1-5 TRBD1 - TRBV5-4 TGTGCCAGCAGCCTTGGACAGGGTCTGAATCAGCCCCAGCATTTT CASSLGQGLNQPQHF
TRBJ1-1 TRBD1 - TRBV29-1 TGCAGCGTTGAAGAAGACAGGGGGATCACTGAAGCTTTCTTT CSVEEDRGITEAFF
TRBJ1-2 TRBD1 - TRBV5-1 TGCGCCAGCAGCATCGGGACAGGGGGCGCCTATGGCTACACCTTC CASSIGTGGAYGYTF
TRBJ2-7 - - TRBV2 TGTGCCAGCACCTTAGGGGGTTTATCCGAGCAGTACTTC CASTLGGLSEQYF
TRBJ2-7 - - TRBV6-5 TGTGCCAGCAGCCCGGATGGAGGACAGAACTACGAGCAGTACTTC CASSPDGGQNYEQYF
TRBJ2-3 - - TRBV19 TGTGCCAGTAGTACAGGGGAATACACAGATACGCAGTATTTT CASSTGEYTDTQYF
TRBJ1-2 TRBD1 - TRBV6-6 TGTGCCAGCAGTTCACTCGAGGGGGCCCTTGGCTATGGCTACACCTTC CASSSLEGALGYGYTF
TRBJ1-4 TRBD1 - TRBV5-1 TGCGCCAGCAGGGCCGGGACAGGGACTGAAAAACTGTTTTTT CASRAGTGTEKLFF
TRBJ1-2 - - TRBV2 TGTGCCAGCAGTGTGCAGGGAAGGTATGGCTACACCTTC CASSVQGRYGYTF
TRBJ2-2 TRBD2 - TRBV5-1 TGCGCCAGCAGCCCCCGGACTAGCGGGCCAAGCGGGGAGCTGTTTTTT CASSPRTSGPSGELFF
TRBJ1-5 - many TRBV6-5 TGTGCCAGCAGCCTAGGGACATCCCAGCCCCAGCATTTT CASSLGTSQPQHF
TRBJ2-7 TRBD1 once TRBV11-3 TGTGCCAGCAGCCGCCAGGACAGGGAAGAGCAGTACTTC CASSRQDREEQYF
TRBJ2-7 TRBD1 - TRBV15 TGTGCCACCAGCAGAGCAGACAGGGGGTCCTACGAGCAGTACTTC CATSRADRGSYEQYF
TRBJ1-3 - - TRBV18 TGTGCCAGCTCGCCCAGGAAGGGGGACGGAAACACCATATATTTT CASSPRKGDGNTIYF
TRBJ2-2 - - TRBV2 TGTGCCAGCAGTGGAAGCGGGTCGAACACCGGGGAGCTGTTTTTT CASSGSGSNTGELFF
TRBJ1-4 - once TRBV30 TGTGCCTGGAGGTCGCTTTTGGGGGAGGGACTGTTTTTT CAWRSLLGEGLFF
TRBJ2-6 - few TRBV5-6 TGTGCCAGCAGCGGGGGCCCTATCGTCCTGACTTTC CASSGGPIVLTF
TRBJ1-1 - - TRBV10-1 TGCGCCAGCAGCAAAACAGGGAACACTGAAGCTTTCTTT CASSKTGNTEAFF
TRBJ1-2 - - TRBV29-1 TGCAGCGTAACGACGACAGTCCGTAACTATGGCTACACCTTC CSVTTTVRNYGYTF
TRBJ2-1 TRBD2 - TRBV6-5 TGTGCCAGCAGTTACCAGCGGGGTAGTGAGCAGTTCTTC CASSYQRGSEQFF
TRBJ1-3 - - TRBV7-2 TGTGCCAGCAGCTTAGCGGGGGGTCCCCTCTCTGGAAACACCATATATTTT CASSLAGGPLSGNTIYF
TRBJ2-6 TRBD1 - TRBV5-1 TGCGCCAGCAGCTTGGGACAGGGGGCGAGCTCTGGGGCCAACGTCCTGACTTTC CASSLGQGASSGANVLTF
TRBJ2-3 TRBD2 - TRBV10-2 TGCGCCAGCAGTGAACTAGCGGGAAGAATCACAGATACGCAGTATTTT CASSELAGRITDTQYF
TRBJ2-2 - - TRBV6-1 TGTGCCAGCACCCAGACGAACACCGGGGAGCTGTTTTTT CASTQTNTGELFF
TRBJ2-4 TRBD2 - TRBV7-2 TGTGCCAGCAGCCCGACTAGCGGGGTAAAAAACATTCAGTACTTC CASSPTSGVKNIQYF
TRBJ2-6 TRBD1 - TRBV5-1 TGCGCCAGCAGCTGGGCGACAGGGGCGAAAGGGGCCAACGTCCTGACTTTC CASSWATGAKGANVLTF
TRBJ2-7 TRBD1 - TRBV15 TGTGCCACCAGGGCCGGGACAGGGAATTACGTCGGGGACGAGCAGTACTTC CATRAGTGNYVGDEQYF
TRBJ2-5 - - TRBV7-2 TGTGCCAGCAGCCCTCAGGGGTACCAAGAGACCCAGTACTTC CASSPQGYQETQYF
TRBJ1-2 TRBD1 - TRBV19 TGTGCCAGTAGTATCACCCCGGACAGGGGAGGAGGCTACACCTTC CASSITPDRGGGYTF
TRBJ2-2 TRBD1 once TRBV30 TGTGCCTGGAGTAAGGTGGGACAGGGGAACACCGGGGAGCTGTTTTTT CAWSKVGQGNTGELFF
TRBJ2-1 - - TRBV10-3 TGTGCCATCAGTGATCGTGGAGGCACCTACAATGAGCAGTTCTTC CAISDRGGTYNEQFF
TRBJ1-2 - few TRBV4-2 TGTGCCAGCAGCCAAGGTCCCGGGGGTAACTATGGCTACACCTTC CASSQGPGGNYGYTF
TRBJ2-3 TRBD2 few TRBV4-3 TGCGCCAGCAGCCAACAGACTAGCGGGAGTGGAGATACGCAGTATTTT CASSQQTSGSGDTQYF
TRBJ1-1 TRBD1 - TRBV7-9 TGTGCCAGCAGCTCACAGGGGTTGAACACTGAAGCTTTCTTT CASSSQGLNTEAFF
TRBJ2-1 - - TRBV19 TGTGCCAGTAGTCCCGGCCGCGGGAATGAGCAGTTCTTC CASSPGRGNEQFF